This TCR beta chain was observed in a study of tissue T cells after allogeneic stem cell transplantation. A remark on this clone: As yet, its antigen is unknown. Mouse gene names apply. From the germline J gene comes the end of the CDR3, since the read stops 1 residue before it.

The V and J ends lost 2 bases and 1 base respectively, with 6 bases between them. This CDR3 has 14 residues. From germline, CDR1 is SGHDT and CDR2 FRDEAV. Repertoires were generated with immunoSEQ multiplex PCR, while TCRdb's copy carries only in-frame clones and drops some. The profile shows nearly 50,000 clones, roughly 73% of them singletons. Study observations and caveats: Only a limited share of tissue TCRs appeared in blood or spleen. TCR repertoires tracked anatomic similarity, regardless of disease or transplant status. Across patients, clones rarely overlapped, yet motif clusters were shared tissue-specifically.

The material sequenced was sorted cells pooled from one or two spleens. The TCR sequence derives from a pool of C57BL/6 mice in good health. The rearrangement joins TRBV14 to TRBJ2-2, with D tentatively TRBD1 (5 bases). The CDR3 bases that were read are TGTGCCAGCAGTTTGACAGAAAACACCGGGCAGCTCTAC. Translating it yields CASSLTENTGQLY. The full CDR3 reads CASSLTENTGQLYF.